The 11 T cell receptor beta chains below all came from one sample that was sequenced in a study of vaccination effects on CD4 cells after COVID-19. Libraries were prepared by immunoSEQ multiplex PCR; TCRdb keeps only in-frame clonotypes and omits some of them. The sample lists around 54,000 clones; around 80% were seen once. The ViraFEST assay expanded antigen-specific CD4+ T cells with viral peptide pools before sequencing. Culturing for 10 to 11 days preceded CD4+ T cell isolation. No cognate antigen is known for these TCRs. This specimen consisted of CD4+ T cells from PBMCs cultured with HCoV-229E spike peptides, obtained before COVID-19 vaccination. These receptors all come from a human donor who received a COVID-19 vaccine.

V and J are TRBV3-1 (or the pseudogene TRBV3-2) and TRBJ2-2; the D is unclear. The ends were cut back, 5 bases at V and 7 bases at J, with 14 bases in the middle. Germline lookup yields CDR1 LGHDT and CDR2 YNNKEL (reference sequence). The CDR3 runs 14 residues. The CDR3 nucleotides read TGTGCCAGCAGCTCCGCCGCCTCGTACGGGGAGCTGTTTTTT. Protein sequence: CASSSAASYGELFF.

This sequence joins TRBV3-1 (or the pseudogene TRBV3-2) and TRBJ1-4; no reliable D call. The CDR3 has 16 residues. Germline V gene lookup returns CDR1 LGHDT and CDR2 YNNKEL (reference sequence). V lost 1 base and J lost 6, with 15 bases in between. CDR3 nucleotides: TGTGCCAGCAGCCAAGGGTGGGTGGTGTCATATGAAAAACTGTTTTTT. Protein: CASSQGWVVSYEKLFF.

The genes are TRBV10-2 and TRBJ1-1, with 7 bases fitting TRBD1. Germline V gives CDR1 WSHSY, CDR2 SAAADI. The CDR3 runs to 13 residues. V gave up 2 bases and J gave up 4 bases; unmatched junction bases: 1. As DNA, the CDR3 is TGCGCCAGCAGTGAGGGGACAGTCACTGAAGCTTTCTTT. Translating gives CASSEGTVTEAFF.

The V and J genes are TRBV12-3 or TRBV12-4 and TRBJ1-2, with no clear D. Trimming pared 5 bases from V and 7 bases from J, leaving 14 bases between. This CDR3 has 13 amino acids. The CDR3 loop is CASSPLGSGGYTF. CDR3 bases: TGTGCCAGCAGTCCCTTGGGCAGTGGTGGCTACACCTTC.

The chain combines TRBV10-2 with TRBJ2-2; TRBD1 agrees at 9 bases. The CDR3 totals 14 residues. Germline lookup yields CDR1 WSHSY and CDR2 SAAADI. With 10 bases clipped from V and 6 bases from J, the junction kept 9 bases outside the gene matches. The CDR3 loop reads CATSGTGLPGELFF. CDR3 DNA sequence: TGCGCCACTTCCGGGACAGGGTTGCCCGGGGAGCTGTTTTTT.

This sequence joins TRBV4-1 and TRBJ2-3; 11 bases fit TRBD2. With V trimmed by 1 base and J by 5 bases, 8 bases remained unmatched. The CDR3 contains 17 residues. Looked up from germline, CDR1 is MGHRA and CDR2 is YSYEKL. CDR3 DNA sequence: TGCGCCAGCAGCCAAGTATTCACTAGCGGGGGAGAAGATACGCAGTATTTT. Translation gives CASSQVFTSGGEDTQYF.

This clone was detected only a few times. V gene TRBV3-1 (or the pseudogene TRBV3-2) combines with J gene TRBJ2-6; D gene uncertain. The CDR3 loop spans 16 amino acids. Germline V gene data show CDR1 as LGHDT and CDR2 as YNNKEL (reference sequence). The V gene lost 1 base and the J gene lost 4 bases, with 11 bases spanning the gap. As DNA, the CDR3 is TGTGCCAGCAGCCAAGGGTCTACCCTAGGGGCCAACGTCCTGACTTTC. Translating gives CASSQGSTLGANVLTF.

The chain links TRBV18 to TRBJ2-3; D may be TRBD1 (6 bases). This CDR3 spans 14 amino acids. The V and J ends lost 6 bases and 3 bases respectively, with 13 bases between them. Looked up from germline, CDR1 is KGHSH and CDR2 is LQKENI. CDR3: CASSRTRGTDTQYF. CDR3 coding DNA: TGTGCCAGCTCTCGAACAAGGGGGACAGATACGCAGTATTTT.

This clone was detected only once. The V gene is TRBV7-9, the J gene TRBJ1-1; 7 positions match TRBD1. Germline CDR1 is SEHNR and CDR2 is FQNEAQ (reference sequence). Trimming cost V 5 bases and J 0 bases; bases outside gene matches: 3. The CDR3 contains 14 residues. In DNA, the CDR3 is TGTGCCAGCAGCCGGGACAGAATGAACACTGAAGCTTTCTTT. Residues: CASSRDRMNTEAFF.

CDR3 residues: CASKTSSDGDATQYF. The CDR3 DNA sequence: TGCGCCAGCAAGACCTCCTCGGATGGGGATGCGACCCAGTACTTC. The V gene is TRBV5-1, the J gene TRBJ2-5; D ambiguous. V dropped 6 bases and J dropped 7 bases, with 22 bases sitting between them. This CDR3 region has 15 residues. CDR1 is SGHRS, CDR2 YFSETQ, per germline.

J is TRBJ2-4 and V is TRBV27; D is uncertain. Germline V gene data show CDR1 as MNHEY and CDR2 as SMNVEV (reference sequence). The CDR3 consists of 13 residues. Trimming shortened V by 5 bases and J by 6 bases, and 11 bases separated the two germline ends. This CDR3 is CASSPHVGNIQYF. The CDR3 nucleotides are TGTGCCAGCAGTCCCCACGTGGGAAACATTCAGTACTTC.